This paragraph reports one TCR beta chain. What it binds is not known. Using immunoSEQ multiplex PCR, the repertoire was profiled, and TCRdb retains in-frame clones only, with some absent. The sample carries some 260,000 clones, about 90% recorded once. The entry originates in a study of cytomegalovirus exposure and HLA in healthy donors. Overall study context: The same platform was used for the roughly 120 validation repertoires and the roughly 720 first-cohort repertoires, a later analysis reported. Findings and caveats of the study: Reportedly, cytomegalovirus status was diagnosed with high sensitivity and specificity. The study designated 150 or so TCR beta chains cytomegalovirus-associated.

In germline, CDR1 is SNHLY, CDR2 FYNNEI. V lost 7 bases, J lost 2 bases, and 10 bases stayed unmatched. This CDR3 is 16 amino acids long. The source is a woman in her twenties or thirties in good health and CMV-seronegative. V is TRBV2 and J is TRBJ2-3, with 9 bases identical to TRBD1. The sample consisted of PBMCs. This chain's CDR3 is CASKTQDRGLTDTQYF. The CDR3 DNA sequence: TGTGCCAGCAAAACCCAGGACAGGGGTCTCACAGATACGCAGTATTTT.